This entry lists 15 T cell receptor beta chains sequenced from one sample in a study of blood T cell repertoires in COVID-19. The protocol was immunoSEQ multiplex PCR, while the TCRdb copy is restricted to in-frame clones and leaves out a portion. Here the sample spans fewer than 300,000 clones, about 93% being singletons. Material for sequencing was PBMCs or T cells enriched from blood (not recorded which). These receptor sequences come from a woman under 40 who had recovered from COVID-19.

The V and J genes are TRBV30 and TRBJ2-7; no clear D. The ends were cut back, 0 bases at V and 6 bases at J, with 12 bases in the middle. This CDR3 contains 13 residues. The germline gives CDR1 GTSNPN, CDR2 SVGIG (reference sequence). The CDR3 reads CAWSVLGTGEQYF. In DNA, the CDR3 is TGTGCCTGGAGTGTTCTGGGTACGGGCGAGCAGTACTTC.

The V gene is TRBV27, the J gene TRBJ2-7; D gene ambiguous. The CDR3 runs to 15 residues. The V gene lost 0 bases and the J gene lost 6 bases, with 15 bases spanning the gap. Looked up from germline, CDR1 is MNHEY and CDR2 is SMNVEV (reference sequence). The CDR3 DNA is TGTGCCAGCAGTTTATCCACTGGGCTACAGCTCGAGCAGTACTTC. It translates to CASSLSTGLQLEQYF.

The chain couples TRBV28 to TRBJ2-4; 7 nucleotides agree with TRBD1. CDR3 length equals 14 residues. Germline V gene data show CDR1 as MDHEN and CDR2 as SYDVKM. Trimming at V came to 2 bases and at J to 5 bases, leaving 3 bases not matched to a gene. The CDR3 nucleotides are TGTGCCAGCAGTTTACCGGGACAGCAAAACATTCAGTACTTC. Translation: CASSLPGQQNIQYF.

The chain recombines TRBV30 with TRBJ2-2; 8 bases align to TRBD1. CDR3 size: 16 residues. With 0 bases clipped from V and 5 bases from J, the junction kept 8 bases outside the gene matches. Germline assignment: CDR1 GTSNPN and CDR2 SVGIG (reference sequence). This CDR3 is CAWSVRGTGGTGELFF. CDR3 DNA: TGTGCCTGGAGTGTACGGGGAACAGGGGGGACCGGGGAGCTGTTTTTT. Full variable domain (missing parts from reference TRBV30 and TRBJ2-2): SQTIHQWPATLVQPVGSPLSLECTVEGTSNPNLYWYRQAAGRGLQLLFYSVGIGQISSEVPQNLSASRPQDRQFILSSKKLLLSDSGFYLCAWSVRGTGGTGELFFGEGSRLTVL.

CDR3 residues: CASSSTGGLDEQYF. The CDR3 DNA reads TGTGCCAGCAGCTCGACAGGGGGACTAGACGAGCAGTACTTC. This rearrangement joins TRBV5-6 to TRBJ2-7, with D perhaps TRBD1 (9 bases). CDR3 length: 14 amino acids. Germline CDR1 SGHDT, CDR2 YYEEEE. Trimming removed 3 bases from V and 5 bases from J, with 15 bases in between.

The rearrangement links TRBV7-9 to TRBJ2-2; a weak D match, TRBD2 (6 bases). V lost 5 bases to trimming and J lost 4 bases, with 11 bases between them. Germline lookup yields CDR1 SEHNR and CDR2 FQNEAQ (reference sequence). The CDR3 length is 14 residues. The CDR3 loop reads CASSQAEGTGELFF. The CDR3 DNA follows: TGTGCCAGCAGCCAAGCGGAGGGCACCGGGGAGCTGTTTTTT.

The chain uses TRBV27 and TRBJ2-1, with D possibly being TRBD2 (6 bases). From germline, CDR1 is MNHEY and CDR2 SMNVEV (reference sequence). Deletions cut 6 bases from V and 5 bases from J, with 17 bases between. The CDR3 is 15 amino acids. The CDR3 loop is CASSFGSPPDNEQFF. In DNA form, the CDR3 reads TGTGCCAGCAGCTTCGGGAGCCCCCCGGACAATGAGCAGTTCTTC.

V usage is TRBV28 and J usage is TRBJ2-4; D unclear. Trimming took 8 bases from V and 8 from J, leaving 19 bases between them. The CDR3 runs to 14 residues. CDR1 is MDHEN and CDR2 is SYDVKM in the germline V gene. CDR3 bases: TGTGCCAGCGGGCCGAGTAGAGAATACCACATTCAGTACTTC. Protein product: CASGPSREYHIQYF.

This clone was seen once. This chain joins TRBV18 and TRBJ2-2; 11 bases agree with TRBD2. This CDR3 contains 17 residues. V lost 1 base, J lost 0 bases, and 1 base stayed unmatched. Per germline, CDR1 KGHSH and CDR2 LQKENI. The CDR3 is CASSPLAGGSNTGELFF. The DNA for the CDR3 is TGTGCCAGCTCACCACTAGCGGGAGGGTCGAACACCGGGGAGCTGTTTTTT.

The chain couples TRBV7-2 to TRBJ2-7, with D possibly TRBD1 on 5 matching bases. There are 13 residues in the CDR3. Between the trimmed V and J ends, which lost 5 bases and 7 bases, there was a span of 15 bases. CDR1 SGHTA and CDR2 FQGNSA come from the germline V gene. CDR3 sequence (DNA): TGTGCCAGCAGCCGACAGTACCTATGGGAGCAGTACTTC. It codes for CASSRQYLWEQYF.

The chain is built from TRBV12-3 or TRBV12-4 and TRBJ2-1; D not resolved. V lost 8 bases, J lost 4 bases, and 9 bases lay in between. The length of the CDR3 is 12 residues. CDR3 residues: CASEAAYNEQFF. DNA for the CDR3: TGTGCCAGCGAGGCAGCTTACAATGAGCAGTTCTTC.

This clone was found a few times. The chain couples TRBV7-2 to TRBJ2-7, with 7 bases lining up with TRBD1. Germline V gives CDR1 SGHTA, CDR2 FQGNSA. V lost 5 bases and J lost 2; bases outside the gene matches: 9. The CDR3 consists of 15 residues. CDR3 in DNA: TGTGCCAGCAGCATTGGACAGGCTAGTGCCTACGAGCAGTACTTC. Amino acid sequence: CASSIGQASAYEQYF. The full variable domain, its missing parts supplied by reference TRBV7-2 and TRBJ2-7, is GAGVSQSPSNKVTEKGKDVELRCDPISGHTALYWYRQSLGQGLEFLIYFQGNSAPDKSGLPSDRFSAERTGGSVSTLTIQRTQQEDSAVYLCASSIGQASAYEQYFGPGTRLTVT.

The count of this clone is one. This chain joins TRBV18 and TRBJ1-5; no definite D call. Germline V gives CDR1 KGHSH, CDR2 LQKENI. V was trimmed by 3 bases and J by 4 bases, leaving 10 bases between them. The CDR3 length is 14 residues. CDR3 nucleotides: TGTGCCAGCTCACCGGAGTCTTTAAATCAGCCCCAGCATTTT. Protein sequence: CASSPESLNQPQHF.

The rearrangement uses TRBV7-9 and TRBJ2-1, with D maybe TRBD1 (6 bases). V was cut by 5 bases and J by 1 base, with 12 bases left in between. Germline V gives CDR1 SEHNR, CDR2 FQNEAQ (reference sequence). The length of the CDR3 is 15 residues. CDR3 DNA sequence: TGTGCCAGCAGCACCCCGGACAGTTCCTACAATGAGCAGTTCTTC. Protein sequence: CASSTPDSSYNEQFF.

The chain uses TRBV9 and TRBJ2-1; TRBD2 aligns across 12 bases. V trimming: 4 bases; J trimming: 9 bases; junction bases outside the gene matches: 5. The CDR3 totals 14 residues. Germline values: CDR1 SGDLS, CDR2 YYNGEE. The CDR3 DNA reads as TGTGCCAGCAGCCTACTAGCGGGAGGTGGTGAGCAGTTCTTC. Protein: CASSLLAGGGEQFF.